This T cell receptor beta chain was sequenced for a study of blood T cell repertoires in COVID-19. Background on the study: Acute-phase and convalescent COVID-19 samples originated in the United States, Italy and Spain.

V was pared by 2 bases and J by 12 bases, with 10 bases of the junction left unmatched. The CDR3 covers 14 residues. The germline gives CDR1 SGHRS, CDR2 YFSETQ. Only in-frame clones appear in the TCRdb table, and some are missing; sequencing was by immunoSEQ multiplex PCR. The repertoire holds 100,000 to 150,000 clones, roughly 84% seen once, with 17% in the top ten. V is TRBV5-1 and J is TRBJ1-4, with 7 bases aligning to TRBD1. The sequence derives from a woman of 80 years or more with acute or convalescent COVID-19. Sequenced sample: peripheral blood. The CDR3 DNA follows: TGCGCCAGCAGCTTAGGGACAGCGGATGGCCAACTGTTTTTT. It encodes CASSLGTADGQLFF.